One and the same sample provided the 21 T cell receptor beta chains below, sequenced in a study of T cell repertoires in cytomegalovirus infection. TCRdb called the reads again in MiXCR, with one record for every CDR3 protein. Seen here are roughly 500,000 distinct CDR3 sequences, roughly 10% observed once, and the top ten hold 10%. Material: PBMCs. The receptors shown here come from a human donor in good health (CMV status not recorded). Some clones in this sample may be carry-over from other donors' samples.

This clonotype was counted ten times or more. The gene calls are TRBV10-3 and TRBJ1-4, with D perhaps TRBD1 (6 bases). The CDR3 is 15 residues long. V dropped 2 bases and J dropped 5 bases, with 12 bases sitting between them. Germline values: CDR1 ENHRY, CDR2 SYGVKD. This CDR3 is CAISEQGSPNEKLFF. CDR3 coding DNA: TGTGCCATCAGTGAGCAGGGGAGCCCGAATGAAAAACTGTTTTTT.

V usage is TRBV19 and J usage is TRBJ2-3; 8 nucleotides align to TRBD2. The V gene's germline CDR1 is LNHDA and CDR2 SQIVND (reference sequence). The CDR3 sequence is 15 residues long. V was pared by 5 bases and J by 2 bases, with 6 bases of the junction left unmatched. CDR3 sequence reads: CASSPGTRYTDTQYF. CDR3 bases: TGTGCCAGTAGTCCCGGGACTAGATACACAGATACGCAGTATTTT.

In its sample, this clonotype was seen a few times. The CDR3 sequence is CASSFSVEVAGNTEAFF. Here the CDR3 DNA reads TGTGCCAGCAGCTTCAGCGTCGAAGTGGCGGGGAACACTGAAGCTTTCTTT. The chain couples TRBV11-2 to TRBJ1-1; D gene uncertain. CDR1 and CDR2 from the germline V gene are SGHAT and FQNNGV. Deletions cut 3 bases from V and 1 base from J, with 18 bases between. The CDR3 consists of 17 residues.

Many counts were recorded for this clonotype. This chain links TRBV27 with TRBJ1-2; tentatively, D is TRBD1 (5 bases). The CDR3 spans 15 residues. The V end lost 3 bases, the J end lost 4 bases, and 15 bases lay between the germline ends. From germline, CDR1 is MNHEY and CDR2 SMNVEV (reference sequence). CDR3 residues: CASSFAFGRGYGYTF. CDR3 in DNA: TGTGCCAGCAGTTTTGCCTTTGGGAGGGGCTATGGCTACACCTTC.

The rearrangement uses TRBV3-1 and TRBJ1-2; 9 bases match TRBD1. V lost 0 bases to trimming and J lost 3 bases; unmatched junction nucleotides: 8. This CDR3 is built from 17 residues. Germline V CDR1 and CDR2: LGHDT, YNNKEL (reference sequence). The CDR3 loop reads CASSQDLRGQGDYGYTF. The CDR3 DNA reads TGTGCCAGCAGCCAAGATCTAAGGGGACAGGGCGACTATGGCTACACCTTC. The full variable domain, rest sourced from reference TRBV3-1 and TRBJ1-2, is DTAVSQTPKYLVTQMGNDKSIKCEQNLGHDTMYWYKQDSKKFLKIMFSYNNKELIINETVPNRFSPKSPDKAHLNLHINSLELGDSAVYFCASSQDLRGQGDYGYTFGSGTRLTVV.

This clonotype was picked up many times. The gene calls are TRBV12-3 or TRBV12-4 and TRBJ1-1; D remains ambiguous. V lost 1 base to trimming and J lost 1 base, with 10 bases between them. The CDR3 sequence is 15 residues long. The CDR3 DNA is TGTGCCAGCAGTTTAGAACTGACCTCGAACACTGAAGCTTTCTTT. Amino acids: CASSLELTSNTEAFF.

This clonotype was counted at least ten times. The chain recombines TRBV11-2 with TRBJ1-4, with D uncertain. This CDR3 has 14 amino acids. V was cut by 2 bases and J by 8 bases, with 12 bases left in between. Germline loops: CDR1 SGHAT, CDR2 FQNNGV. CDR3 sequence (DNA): TGTGCCAGCAGCTTATTAACCGGGAGCGAAAAACTGTTTTTT. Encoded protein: CASSLLTGSEKLFF.

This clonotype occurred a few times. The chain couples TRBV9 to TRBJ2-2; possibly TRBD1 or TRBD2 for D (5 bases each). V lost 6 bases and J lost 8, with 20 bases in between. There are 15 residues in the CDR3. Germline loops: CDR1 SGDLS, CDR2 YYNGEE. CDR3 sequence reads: CASNTPGRQRGELFF. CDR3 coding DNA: TGTGCCAGCAATACTCCGGGACGACAAAGAGGGGAGCTGTTTTTT.

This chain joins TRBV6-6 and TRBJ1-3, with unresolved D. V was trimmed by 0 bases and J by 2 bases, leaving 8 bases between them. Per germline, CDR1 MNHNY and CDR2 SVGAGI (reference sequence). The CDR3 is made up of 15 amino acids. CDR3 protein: CASSYSAHPGNTIYF. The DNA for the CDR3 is TGTGCCAGCAGTTACTCGGCGCATCCTGGAAACACCATATATTTT.

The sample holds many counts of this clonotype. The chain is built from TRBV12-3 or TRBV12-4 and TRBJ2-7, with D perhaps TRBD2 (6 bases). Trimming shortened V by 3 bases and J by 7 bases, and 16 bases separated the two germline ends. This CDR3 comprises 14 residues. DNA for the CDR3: TGTGCCAGCAGTTTTGACCAACTAGCTGTTGAGCAGTACTTC. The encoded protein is CASSFDQLAVEQYF.

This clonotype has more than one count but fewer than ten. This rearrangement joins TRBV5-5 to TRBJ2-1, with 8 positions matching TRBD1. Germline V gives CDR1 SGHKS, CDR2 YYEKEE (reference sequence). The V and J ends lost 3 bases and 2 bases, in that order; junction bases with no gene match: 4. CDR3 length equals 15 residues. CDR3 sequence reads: CASSSGQEPYNEQFF. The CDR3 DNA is TGTGCCAGCAGCTCGGGACAGGAACCCTACAATGAGCAGTTCTTC.

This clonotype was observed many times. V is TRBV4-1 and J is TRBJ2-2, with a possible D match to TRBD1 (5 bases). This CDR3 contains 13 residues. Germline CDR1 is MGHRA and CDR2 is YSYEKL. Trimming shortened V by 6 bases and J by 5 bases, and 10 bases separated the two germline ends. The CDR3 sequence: CASRRPGTGELFF. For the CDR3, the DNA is TGCGCCAGCAGACGCCCAGGGACCGGGGAGCTGTTTTTT.

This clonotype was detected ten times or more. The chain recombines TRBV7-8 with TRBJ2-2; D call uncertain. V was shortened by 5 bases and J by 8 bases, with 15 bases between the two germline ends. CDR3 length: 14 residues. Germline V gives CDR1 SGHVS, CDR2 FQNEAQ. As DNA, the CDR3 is TGTGCCAGCAGCCCCCTCTTAAACCTGGGGGAGCTGTTTTTT. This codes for CASSPLLNLGELFF.

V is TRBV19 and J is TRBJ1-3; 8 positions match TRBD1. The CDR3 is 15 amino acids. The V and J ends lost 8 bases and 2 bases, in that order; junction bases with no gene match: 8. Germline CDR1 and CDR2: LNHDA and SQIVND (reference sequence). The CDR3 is CASDTRTGPGNTIYF. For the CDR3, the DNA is TGTGCCAGTGATACGAGGACAGGGCCTGGAAACACCATATATTTT.

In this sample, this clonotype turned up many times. The CDR3 loop reads CASSFSWTGEDADTQYF. CDR3 nucleotide sequence: TGTGCCAGCAGCTTCAGTTGGACAGGCGAGGATGCAGATACGCAGTATTTT. The chain recombines TRBV7-6 with TRBJ2-3; 7 bases fit TRBD1. The germline V gene encodes CDR1 SGHVS and CDR2 FNYEAQ. V was pared by 3 bases and J by 4 bases, with 13 bases of the junction left unmatched. This CDR3 comprises 17 residues.

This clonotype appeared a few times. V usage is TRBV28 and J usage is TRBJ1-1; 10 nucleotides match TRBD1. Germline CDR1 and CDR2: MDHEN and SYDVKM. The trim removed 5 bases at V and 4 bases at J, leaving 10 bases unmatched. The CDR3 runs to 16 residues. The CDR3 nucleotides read TGTGCCAGCAGTCCGACAGGGGGCCTAGGTTTCACTGAAGCTTTCTTT. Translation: CASSPTGGLGFTEAFF.

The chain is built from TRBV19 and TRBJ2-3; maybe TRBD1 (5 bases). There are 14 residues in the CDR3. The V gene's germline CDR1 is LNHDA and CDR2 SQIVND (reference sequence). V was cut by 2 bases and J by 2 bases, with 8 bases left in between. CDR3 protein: CASSIYRSTDTQYF. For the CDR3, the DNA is TGTGCCAGTAGTATATACAGGTCCACAGATACGCAGTATTTT.

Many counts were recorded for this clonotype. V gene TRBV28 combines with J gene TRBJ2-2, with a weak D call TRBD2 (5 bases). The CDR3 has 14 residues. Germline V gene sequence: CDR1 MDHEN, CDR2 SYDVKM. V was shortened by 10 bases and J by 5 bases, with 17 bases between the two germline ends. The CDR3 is CATRGGGVTGELFF. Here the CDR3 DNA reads TGTGCCACCCGGGGTGGAGGTGTAACCGGGGAGCTGTTTTTT. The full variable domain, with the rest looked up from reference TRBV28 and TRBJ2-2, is DVKVTQSSRYLVKRTGEKVFLECVQDMDHENMFWYRQDPGLGLRLIYFSYDVKMKEKGDIPEGYSVSREKKERFSLILESASTNQTSMYLCATRGGGVTGELFFGEGSRLTVL.

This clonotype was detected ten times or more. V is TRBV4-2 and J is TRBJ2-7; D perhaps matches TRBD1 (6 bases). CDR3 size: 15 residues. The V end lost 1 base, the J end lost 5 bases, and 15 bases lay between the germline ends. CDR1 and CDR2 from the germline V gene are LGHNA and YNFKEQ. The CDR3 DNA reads TGTGCCAGCAGCCAAGCATTCTCAGGGGCCAACGAGCAGTACTTC. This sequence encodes CASSQAFSGANEQYF.

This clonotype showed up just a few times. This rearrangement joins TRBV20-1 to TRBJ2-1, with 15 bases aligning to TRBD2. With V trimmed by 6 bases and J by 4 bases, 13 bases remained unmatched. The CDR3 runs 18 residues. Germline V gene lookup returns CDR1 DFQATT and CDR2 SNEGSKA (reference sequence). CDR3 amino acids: CSARPGLAGGSIYNEQFF. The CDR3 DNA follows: TGCAGTGCACGCCCGGGACTAGCGGGAGGATCTATTTACAATGAGCAGTTCTTC.

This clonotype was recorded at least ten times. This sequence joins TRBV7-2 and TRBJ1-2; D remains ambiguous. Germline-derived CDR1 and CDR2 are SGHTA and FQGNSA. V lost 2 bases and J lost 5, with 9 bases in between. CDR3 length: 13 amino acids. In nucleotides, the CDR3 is TGTGCCAGCAGCTTAAACAGACTTTATGGCTACACCTTC. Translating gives CASSLNRLYGYTF. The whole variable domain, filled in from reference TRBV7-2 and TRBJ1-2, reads GAGVSQSPSNKVTEKGKDVELRCDPISGHTALYWYRQSLGQGLEFLIYFQGNSAPDKSGLPSDRFSAERTGGSVSTLTIQRTQQEDSAVYLCASSLNRLYGYTFGSGTRLTVV.